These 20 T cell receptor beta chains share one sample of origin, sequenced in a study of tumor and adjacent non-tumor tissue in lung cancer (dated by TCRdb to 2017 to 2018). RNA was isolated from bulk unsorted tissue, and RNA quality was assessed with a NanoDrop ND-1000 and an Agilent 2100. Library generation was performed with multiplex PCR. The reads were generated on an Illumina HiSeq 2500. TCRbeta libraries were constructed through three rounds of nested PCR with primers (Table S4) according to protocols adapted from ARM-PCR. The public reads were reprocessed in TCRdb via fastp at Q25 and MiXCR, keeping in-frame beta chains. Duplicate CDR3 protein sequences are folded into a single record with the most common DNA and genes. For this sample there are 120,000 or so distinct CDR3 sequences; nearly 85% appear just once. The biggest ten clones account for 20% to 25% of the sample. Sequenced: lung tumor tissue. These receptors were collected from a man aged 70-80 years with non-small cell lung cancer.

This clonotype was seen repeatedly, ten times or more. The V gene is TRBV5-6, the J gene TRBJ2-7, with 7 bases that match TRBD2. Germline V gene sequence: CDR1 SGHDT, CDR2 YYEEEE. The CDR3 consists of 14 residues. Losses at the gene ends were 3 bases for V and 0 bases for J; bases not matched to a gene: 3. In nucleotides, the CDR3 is TGTGCCAGCAGCTGGGGGGGGTCCTCCTACGAGCAGTACTTC. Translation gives CASSWGGSSYEQYF.

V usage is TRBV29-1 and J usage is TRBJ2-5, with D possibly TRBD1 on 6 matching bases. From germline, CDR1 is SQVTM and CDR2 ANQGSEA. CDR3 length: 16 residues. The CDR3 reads CIAKPYIKTGQDNQYF. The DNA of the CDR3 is TGCATCGCCAAGCCCTACATCAAGACAGGTCAAGATAACCAGTACTTC.

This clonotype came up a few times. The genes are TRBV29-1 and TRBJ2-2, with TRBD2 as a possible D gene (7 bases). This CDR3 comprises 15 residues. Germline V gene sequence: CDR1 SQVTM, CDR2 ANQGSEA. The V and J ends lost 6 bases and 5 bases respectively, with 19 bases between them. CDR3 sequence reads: CSVTGRGGSTGELFF. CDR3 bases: TGCAGCGTCACAGGGAGGGGGGGTTCGACCGGGGAGCTGTTTTTT.

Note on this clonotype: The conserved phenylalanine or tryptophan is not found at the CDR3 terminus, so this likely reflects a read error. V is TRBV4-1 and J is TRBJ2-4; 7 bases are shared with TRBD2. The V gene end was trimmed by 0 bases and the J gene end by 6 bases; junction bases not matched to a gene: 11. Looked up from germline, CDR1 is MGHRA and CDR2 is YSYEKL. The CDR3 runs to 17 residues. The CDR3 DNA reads TGCGCCAGCAGCCAAGATGCACGCGGGGGTGAAGGAAACATTCAGTACTCC. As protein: CASSQDARGGEGNIQYS.

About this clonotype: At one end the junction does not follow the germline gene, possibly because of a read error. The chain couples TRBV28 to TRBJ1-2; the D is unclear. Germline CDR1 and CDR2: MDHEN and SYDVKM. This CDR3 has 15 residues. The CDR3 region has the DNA TGTGCCAACAGAGGTAGGGCACGAAGTAACTATGGCTACATCTTC. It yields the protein CANRGRARSNYGYIF.

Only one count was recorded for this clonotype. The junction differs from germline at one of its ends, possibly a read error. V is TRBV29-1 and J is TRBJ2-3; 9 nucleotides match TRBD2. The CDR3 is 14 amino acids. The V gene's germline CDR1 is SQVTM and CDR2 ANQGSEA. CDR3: CSAAGTSSIDTQYF. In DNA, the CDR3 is TGCAGCGCCGCCGGGACTAGCAGCATAGATACGCAGTATTTT.

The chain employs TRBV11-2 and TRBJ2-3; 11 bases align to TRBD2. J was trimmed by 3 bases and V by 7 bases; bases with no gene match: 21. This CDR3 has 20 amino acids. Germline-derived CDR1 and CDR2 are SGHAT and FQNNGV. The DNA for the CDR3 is TGTGCCAGCAACATAATATCGCGCCTAGCGGGGGGAGCTAGTACAGATACGCAGTATTTT. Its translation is CASNIISRLAGGASTDTQYF. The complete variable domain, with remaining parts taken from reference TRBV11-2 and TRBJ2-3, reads EAGVAQSPRYKIIEKRQSVAFWCNPISGHATLYWYQQILGQGPKLLIQFQNNGVVDDSQLPKDRFSAERLKGVDSTLKIQPAKLEDSAVYLCASNIISRLAGGASTDTQYFGPGTRLTVL.

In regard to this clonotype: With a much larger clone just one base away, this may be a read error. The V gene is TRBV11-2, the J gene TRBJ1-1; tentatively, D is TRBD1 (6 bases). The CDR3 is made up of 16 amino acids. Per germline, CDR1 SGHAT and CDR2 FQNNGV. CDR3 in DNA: TGTGACAGCAACCGAGGTAGGGCAGGGGTCTTCACTGAAGCTTTCTTT. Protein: CDSNRGRAGVFTEAFF. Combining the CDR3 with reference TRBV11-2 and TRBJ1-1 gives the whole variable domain EAGVAQSPRYKIIEKRQSVAFWCNPISGHATLYWYQQILGQGPKLLIQFQNNGVVDDSQLPKDRFSAERLKGVDSTLKIQPAKLEDSAVYLCDSNRGRAGVFTEAFFGQGTRLTVV.

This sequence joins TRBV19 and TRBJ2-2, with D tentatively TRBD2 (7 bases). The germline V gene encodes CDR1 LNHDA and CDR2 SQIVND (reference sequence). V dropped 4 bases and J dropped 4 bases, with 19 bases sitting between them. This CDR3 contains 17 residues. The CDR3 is CASSKTTSGGATGELFF. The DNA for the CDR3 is TGTGCCAGTAGTAAGACTACATCTGGGGGGGCCACCGGGGAGCTGTTTTTT.

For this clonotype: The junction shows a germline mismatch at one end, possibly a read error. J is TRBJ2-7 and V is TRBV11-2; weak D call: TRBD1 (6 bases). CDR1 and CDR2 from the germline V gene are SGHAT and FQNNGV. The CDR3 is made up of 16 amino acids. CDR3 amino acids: CAGSTPAGTPTYEQNF. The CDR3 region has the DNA TGTGCCGGCAGCACCCCCGCCGGGACACCAACCTACGAGCAGAACTTC.

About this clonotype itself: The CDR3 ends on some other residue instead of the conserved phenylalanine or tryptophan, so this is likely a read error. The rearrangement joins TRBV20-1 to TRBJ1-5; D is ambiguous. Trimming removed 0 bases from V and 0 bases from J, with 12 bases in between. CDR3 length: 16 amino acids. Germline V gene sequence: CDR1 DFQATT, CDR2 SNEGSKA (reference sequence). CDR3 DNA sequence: TGCAGTGCTAGAGATCTGAGAGACTATAGCAATCAGCCCCAGCATCTT. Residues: CSARDLRDYSNQPQHL.

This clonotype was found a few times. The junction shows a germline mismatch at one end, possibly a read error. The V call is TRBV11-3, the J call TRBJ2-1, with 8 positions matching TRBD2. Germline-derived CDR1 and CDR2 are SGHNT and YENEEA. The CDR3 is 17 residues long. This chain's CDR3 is CARSLLGTSGGYNEQFF. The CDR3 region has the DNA TGTGCCAGGAGCCTCCTAGGGACTAGTGGGGGCTACAATGAACAGTTCTTC.

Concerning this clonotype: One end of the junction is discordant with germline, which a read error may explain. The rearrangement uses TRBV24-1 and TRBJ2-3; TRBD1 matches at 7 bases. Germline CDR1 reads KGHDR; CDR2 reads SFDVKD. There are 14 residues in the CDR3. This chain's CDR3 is CATSERTGAGTHYF. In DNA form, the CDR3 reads TGTGCCACCAGTGAAAGAACAGGGGCGGGCACGCATTATTTT.

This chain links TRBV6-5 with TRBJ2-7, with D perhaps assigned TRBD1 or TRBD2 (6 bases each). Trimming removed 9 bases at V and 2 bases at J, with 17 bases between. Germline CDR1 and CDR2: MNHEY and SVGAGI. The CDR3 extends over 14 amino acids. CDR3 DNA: TGTGCCAGTGGTTACGTGAGGGGGGCCTACGAGCAGTACTTC. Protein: CASGYVRGAYEQYF.

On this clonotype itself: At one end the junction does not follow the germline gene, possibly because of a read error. The CDR3 DNA sequence: TGTGTCAGCAGTGCCCGGGATAGGGATAGCTATGGCTACACCTTC. This translates into CVSSARDRDSYGYTF. The chain couples TRBV12-3 or TRBV12-4 to TRBJ1-2, with D unclear. The CDR3 has 15 residues.

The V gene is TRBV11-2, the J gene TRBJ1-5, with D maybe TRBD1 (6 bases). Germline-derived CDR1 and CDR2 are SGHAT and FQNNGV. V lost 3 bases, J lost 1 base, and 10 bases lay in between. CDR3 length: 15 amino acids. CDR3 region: CASSFPGASNQPQHF. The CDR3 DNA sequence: TGTGCCAGCAGCTTTCCGGGGGCGAGCAATCAGCCCCAGCATTTT.

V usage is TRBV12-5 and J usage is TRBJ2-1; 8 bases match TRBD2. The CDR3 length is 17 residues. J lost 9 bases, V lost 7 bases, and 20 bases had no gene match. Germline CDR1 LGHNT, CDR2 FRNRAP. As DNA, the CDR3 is TGTGCTAGTGCTTCGAAACTAGCGGAGGGCCCCTCGGGTGAGCAGTTCTTC. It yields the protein CASASKLAEGPSGEQFF.

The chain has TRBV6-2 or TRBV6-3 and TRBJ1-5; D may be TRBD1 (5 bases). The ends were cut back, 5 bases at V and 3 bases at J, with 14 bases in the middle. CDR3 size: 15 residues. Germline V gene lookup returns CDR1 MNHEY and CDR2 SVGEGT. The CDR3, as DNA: TGTGCCAGCAGTCAGCACCTGGGGGACAATCAGCCCCAGCATTTT. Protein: CASSQHLGDNQPQHF.

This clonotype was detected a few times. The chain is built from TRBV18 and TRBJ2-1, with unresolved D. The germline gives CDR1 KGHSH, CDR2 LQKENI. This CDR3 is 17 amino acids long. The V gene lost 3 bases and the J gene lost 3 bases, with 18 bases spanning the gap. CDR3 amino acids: CASSPPVWREFYNEQFF. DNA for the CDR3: TGTGCCAGCTCACCTCCCGTATGGAGAGAGTTCTACAATGAGCAGTTCTTC.

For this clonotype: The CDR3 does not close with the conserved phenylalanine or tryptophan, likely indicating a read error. CDR3 in DNA: TGTGCCAGCAGCCTTTTGGGTAGCGGGACGGAAGATAGGCAGTATTAT. Its translation is CASSLLGSGTEDRQYY. This chain uses TRBV4-2 with TRBJ2-3; 8 nucleotides line up with TRBD2. From germline, CDR1 is LGHNA and CDR2 YNFKEQ. This CDR3 has 16 amino acids.